This T cell receptor (beta chain) was captured in a study of blood T cell repertoires in COVID-19. Per germline, CDR1 LGHNA and CDR2 YSLEER. V dropped 1 base and J dropped 5 bases, with 11 bases sitting between them. This CDR3 contains 14 residues. Sequencing used immunoSEQ multiplex PCR; TCRdb keeps in-frame clones, though not all of them. The sample has some 150,000 clones, less than 85% seen once. The receptor was isolated from a woman older than 75 in a cohort sampled during active or convalescent COVID-19. Sequences were obtained from peripheral blood. This chain uses TRBV4-3 with TRBJ1-2, with D possibly matching TRBD1 (6 bases). The CDR3 region is CASSQADRGYGYTF. CDR3 in DNA: TGCGCCAGCAGCCAAGCGGACAGAGGATATGGCTACACCTTC.